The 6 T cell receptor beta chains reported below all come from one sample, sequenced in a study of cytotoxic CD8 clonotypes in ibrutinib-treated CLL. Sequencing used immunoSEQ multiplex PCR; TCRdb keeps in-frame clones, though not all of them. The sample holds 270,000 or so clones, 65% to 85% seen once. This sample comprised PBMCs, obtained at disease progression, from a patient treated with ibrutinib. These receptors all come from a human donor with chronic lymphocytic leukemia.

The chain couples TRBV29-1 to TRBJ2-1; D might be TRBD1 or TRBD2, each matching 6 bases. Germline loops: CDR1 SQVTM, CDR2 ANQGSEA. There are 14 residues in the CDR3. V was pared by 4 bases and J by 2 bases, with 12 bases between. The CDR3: CSVARGRTYNEQFF. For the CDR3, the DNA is TGCAGCGTTGCCCGGGGGCGCACCTACAATGAGCAGTTCTTC.

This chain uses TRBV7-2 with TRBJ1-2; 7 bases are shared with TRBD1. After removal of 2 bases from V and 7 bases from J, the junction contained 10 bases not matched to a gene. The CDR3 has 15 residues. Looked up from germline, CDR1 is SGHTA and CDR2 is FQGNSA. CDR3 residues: CASSLIPAGGGGYTF. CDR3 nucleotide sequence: TGTGCCAGCAGCTTAATCCCGGCAGGGGGTGGTGGCTACACCTTC.

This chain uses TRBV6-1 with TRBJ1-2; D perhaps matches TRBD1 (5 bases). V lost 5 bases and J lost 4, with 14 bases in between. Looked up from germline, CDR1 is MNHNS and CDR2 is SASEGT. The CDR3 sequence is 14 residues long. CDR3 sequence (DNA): TGTGCCAGCAGTACCCTATGGGGGGGCTATGGCTACACCTTC. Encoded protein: CASSTLWGGYGYTF.

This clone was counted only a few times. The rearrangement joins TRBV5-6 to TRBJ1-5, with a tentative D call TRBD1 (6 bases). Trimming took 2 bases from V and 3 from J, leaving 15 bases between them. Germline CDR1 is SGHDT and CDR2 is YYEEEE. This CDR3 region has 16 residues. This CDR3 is CASSFGQGSYNQPQHF. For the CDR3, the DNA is TGTGCCAGCAGCTTTGGGCAGGGGAGTTACAATCAGCCCCAGCATTTT.

The CDR3 reads CASSETLTSGGTGELFF. CDR3 DNA sequence: TGTGCCAGCAGCGAAACATTGACTAGCGGGGGGACCGGGGAGCTGTTTTTT. The J gene is TRBJ2-2, the V gene TRBV2, with TRBD2 identical over 13 bases. This CDR3 has 17 residues. Germline V lookup: CDR1 SNHLY, CDR2 FYNNEI. The ends lost 6 bases at V and 5 bases at J; junction bases unmatched: 9.

The CDR3 coding sequence is TGCGCCAGCAGTGAGTTAGGGGGGACGCATCAGCCCCAGCATTTT. Its translation: CASSELGGTHQPQHF. The J gene is TRBJ1-5, the V gene TRBV10-2; tentatively, D is TRBD1 (6 bases). CDR3 length equals 15 residues. V was clipped by 1 base and J by 5 bases, with 12 bases between them. The germline V gene has CDR1 WSHSY and CDR2 SAAADI.